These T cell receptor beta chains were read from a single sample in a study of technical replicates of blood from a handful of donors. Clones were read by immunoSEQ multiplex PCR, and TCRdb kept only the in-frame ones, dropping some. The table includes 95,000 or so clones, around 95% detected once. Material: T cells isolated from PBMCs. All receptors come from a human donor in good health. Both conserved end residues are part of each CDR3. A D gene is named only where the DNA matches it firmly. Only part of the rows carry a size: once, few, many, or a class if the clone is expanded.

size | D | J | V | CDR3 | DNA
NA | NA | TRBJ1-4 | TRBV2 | CASTGSPTGLFF | TGTGCCAGCACAGGGTCCCCTACAGGGCTGTTTTTT
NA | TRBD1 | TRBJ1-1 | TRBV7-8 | CASSLIPRQGHTEAFF | TGTGCCAGCAGCTTAATCCCCAGACAGGGTCACACTGAAGCTTTCTTT
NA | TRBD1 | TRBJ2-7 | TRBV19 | CASSTDREAYEQYF | TGTGCCAGTAGTACGGACAGGGAGGCCTACGAGCAGTACTTC
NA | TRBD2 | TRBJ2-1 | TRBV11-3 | CASSELAGVEKGDEQFF | TGTGCCAGCAGCGAACTAGCGGGAGTTGAGAAGGGCGATGAGCAGTTCTTC
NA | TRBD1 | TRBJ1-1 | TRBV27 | CASSLGQGARGAFF | TGTGCCAGCAGTTTAGGACAGGGGGCGCGCGGAGCTTTCTTT
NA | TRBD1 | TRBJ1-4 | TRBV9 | CASSASGGLNEKLFF | TGTGCCAGCAGCGCCTCAGGGGGCCTAAATGAAAAACTGTTTTTT
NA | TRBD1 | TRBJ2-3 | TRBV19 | CASSIPDRGMSDTQYF | TGTGCCAGTAGTATTCCGGACAGGGGGATGTCAGATACGCAGTATTTT
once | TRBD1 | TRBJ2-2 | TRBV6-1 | CASSDWTGKAGELFF | TGTGCCAGCAGTGATTGGACAGGGAAGGCCGGGGAGCTGTTTTTT
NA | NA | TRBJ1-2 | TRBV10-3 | CAISRFDGYGYTF | TGTGCCATCAGCCGGTTTGACGGGTATGGCTACACCTTC
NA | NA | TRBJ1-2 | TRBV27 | CASRAGQNYGYTF | TGTGCCAGCAGGGCAGGACAGAACTATGGCTACACCTTC
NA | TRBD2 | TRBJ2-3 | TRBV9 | CASSVLRTSARGTDTQYF | TGTGCCAGCAGCGTACTCAGAACTAGCGCGAGGGGAACAGATACGCAGTATTTT
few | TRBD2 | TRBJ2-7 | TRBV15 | CATSRRGTSGRSSSYEQYF | TGTGCCACCAGCAGACGTGGGACTAGCGGGCGTTCTTCCTCCTACGAGCAGTACTTC
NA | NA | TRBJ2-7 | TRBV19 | CASSIDQAGPPYEQYF | TGTGCCAGTAGTATAGATCAGGCAGGGCCCCCCTACGAGCAGTACTTC
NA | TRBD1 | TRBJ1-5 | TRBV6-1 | CASSSQGARQPQHF | TGTGCCAGCAGTTCACAGGGGGCACGCCAGCCCCAGCATTTT
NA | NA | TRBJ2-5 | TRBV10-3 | CAISESLVTGETQYF | TGTGCCATCAGTGAGTCTTTGGTTACGGGAGAGACCCAGTACTTC
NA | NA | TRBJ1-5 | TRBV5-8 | CASSLGDRSNQPQHF | TGTGCCAGCAGCCTGGGAGACAGGTCCAATCAGCCCCAGCATTTT
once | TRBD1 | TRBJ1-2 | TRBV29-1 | CSVEAQTGGDYGYTF | TGCAGCGTTGAAGCTCAGACAGGGGGGGACTATGGCTACACCTTC
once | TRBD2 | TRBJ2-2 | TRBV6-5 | CASSLSGIGELFF | TGTGCCAGCAGCTTAAGCGGGATCGGGGAGCTGTTTTTT
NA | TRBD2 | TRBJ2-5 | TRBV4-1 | CASSQWGLAGSNQETQYF | TGCGCCAGCAGCCAGTGGGGACTAGCGGGGTCCAACCAAGAGACCCAGTACTTC
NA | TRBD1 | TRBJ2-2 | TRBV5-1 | CASSTLGQGAYTGELFF | TGCGCCAGCAGCACTTTAGGACAGGGGGCGTACACCGGGGAGCTGTTTTTT
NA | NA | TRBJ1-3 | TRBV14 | CASSQEAGLYGNTIYF | TGTGCCAGCAGCCAAGAGGCGGGGCTGTATGGAAACACCATATATTTT
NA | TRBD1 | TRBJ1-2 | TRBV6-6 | CASSYSGTGNYGYTF | TGTGCCAGCAGTTACTCCGGGACAGGGAACTATGGCTACACCTTC
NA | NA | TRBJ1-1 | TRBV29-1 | CSVIPPPMVGTEAFF | TGCAGCGTTATACCCCCTCCAATGGTCGGCACTGAAGCTTTCTTT
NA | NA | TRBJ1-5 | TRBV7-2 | CASSLVGRSNQPQHF | TGTGCCAGCAGCTTAGTTGGGCGAAGCAATCAGCCCCAGCATTTT
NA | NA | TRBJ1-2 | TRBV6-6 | CASTENEQGYGYTF | TGTGCCAGTACTGAGAATGAACAGGGTTATGGCTACACCTTC